This is a list of T cell receptor beta chains from one sample in a study of blood T cell repertoires in COVID-19. Only in-frame clones appear in the TCRdb table, and some are missing; sequencing was by immunoSEQ multiplex PCR. Of about 670,000 clones listed, just under 90% are singletons. What was sequenced was peripheral blood. The receptors derive from a woman aged 18 to 35 with acute or convalescent COVID-19. Both conserved end residues are part of each CDR3. Fields, in order: D gene, J gene, V gene, CDR3 length, clone size, CDR3 protein, CDR3 DNA. The D gene is left open where the match is weak. Size is omitted from some rows. Given values are once, few, many or a class for expanded clones.

D gene: NA
J gene: TRBJ1-2
V gene: TRBV25-1
CDR3 length: 14
clone size: NA
CDR3 protein: CASSGESSNYGYTF
CDR3 DNA: TGTGCCAGCAGTGGAGAATCATCCAACTATGGCTACACCTTC

D gene: TRBD1
J gene: TRBJ2-7
V gene: TRBV2
CDR3 length: 14
clone size: NA
CDR3 protein: CAIARDRGSYEQYF
CDR3 DNA: TGTGCCATAGCCCGGGACAGGGGATCCTACGAGCAGTACTTC

D gene: NA
J gene: TRBJ1-6
V gene: TRBV13
CDR3 length: 14
clone size: few
CDR3 protein: CASSSELNNSPLHF
CDR3 DNA: TGTGCCAGCAGCTCTGAGCTGAATAATTCACCCCTCCACTTT

D gene: NA
J gene: TRBJ1-4
V gene: TRBV6-5
CDR3 length: 12
clone size: few
CDR3 protein: CASIGGARQPLF
CDR3 DNA: TGTGCCAGCATTGGTGGCGCGAGACAGCCTCTTTTT

D gene: NA
J gene: TRBJ1-2
V gene: TRBV9
CDR3 length: 15
clone size: NA
CDR3 protein: CASSPTGRHNYGYTF
CDR3 DNA: TGTGCCAGCAGCCCTACCGGGAGGCATAACTATGGCTACACTTTC

D gene: TRBD1
J gene: TRBJ1-4
V gene: TRBV10-2
CDR3 length: 14
clone size: NA
CDR3 protein: CASRWTGTNEKLFF
CDR3 DNA: TGCGCCAGCAGGTGGACAGGAACTAATGAAAAACTGTTTTTT

D gene: NA
J gene: TRBJ1-2
V gene: TRBV28
CDR3 length: 15
clone size: NA
CDR3 protein: CASSYPSVANYGYTF
CDR3 DNA: TGTGCCAGCAGCTACCCCTCCGTAGCTAACTATGGCTACACCTTC

D gene: TRBD1
J gene: TRBJ2-5
V gene: TRBV4-1
CDR3 length: 17
clone size: NA
CDR3 protein: CASSFMKGTGKKETQYF
CDR3 DNA: TGCGCCAGCAGCTTCATGAAAGGGACAGGGAAGAAAGAGACCCAGTACTTC

D gene: TRBD1
J gene: TRBJ1-1
V gene: TRBV4-1
CDR3 length: 16
clone size: NA
CDR3 protein: CASSQEAAGGNTEAFF
CDR3 DNA: TGCGCCAGCAGCCAAGAGGCGGCAGGGGGGAACACTGAAGCTTTCTTT

D gene: TRBD2
J gene: TRBJ2-7
V gene: TRBV11-2
CDR3 length: 16
clone size: NA
CDR3 protein: CASSLVSGTSIYEQYF
CDR3 DNA: TGTGCCAGCAGCTTAGTATCCGGGACTAGTATCTACGAGCAGTACTTC

D gene: NA
J gene: TRBJ2-1
V gene: TRBV4-1
CDR3 length: 11
clone size: NA
CDR3 protein: CASSLLNEQFF
CDR3 DNA: TGCGCCAGCAGCCTCCTGAATGAGCAGTTCTTC

D gene: TRBD2
J gene: TRBJ2-1
V gene: TRBV6-6
CDR3 length: 14
clone size: NA
CDR3 protein: CASSHAGEGNEQFF
CDR3 DNA: TGTGCCAGCAGCCACGCGGGGGAGGGAAATGAGCAGTTCTTC

D gene: NA
J gene: TRBJ1-6
V gene: TRBV27
CDR3 length: 14
clone size: NA
CDR3 protein: CASRLNRNNSPLHF
CDR3 DNA: TGTGCCAGCAGACTGAACAGAAATAATTCACCCCTCCACTTT

D gene: NA
J gene: TRBJ1-6
V gene: TRBV11-2
CDR3 length: 16
clone size: NA
CDR3 protein: CASSLEAGDYNSPLHF
CDR3 DNA: TGTGCCAGCAGCTTAGAGGCGGGAGACTATAATTCACCCCTCCACTTT

D gene: NA
J gene: TRBJ1-2
V gene: TRBV12-3/TRBV12-4
CDR3 length: 13
clone size: NA
CDR3 protein: CASSFGTLYGYTF
CDR3 DNA: TGTGCCAGCAGTTTCGGGACACTATATGGCTACACCTTC

D gene: TRBD1
J gene: TRBJ1-1
V gene: TRBV5-8
CDR3 length: 15
clone size: NA
CDR3 protein: CASSFLGQGVTEAFF
CDR3 DNA: TGTGCCAGCAGCTTCCTTGGACAGGGGGTTACTGAAGCTTTCTTT

D gene: NA
J gene: TRBJ1-4
V gene: TRBV7-2
CDR3 length: 14
clone size: NA
CDR3 protein: CASSFRQGGEKLFF
CDR3 DNA: TGTGCCAGCAGCTTTCGGCAGGGTGGGGAAAAACTGTTTTTT

D gene: TRBD1
J gene: TRBJ2-1
V gene: TRBV6-2/TRBV6-3
CDR3 length: 16
clone size: NA
CDR3 protein: CASSHLDRGPYNEQFF
CDR3 DNA: TGTGCCAGCAGCCACCTTGACAGGGGACCCTACAATGAGCAGTTCTTC

D gene: NA
J gene: TRBJ1-1
V gene: TRBV12-3/TRBV12-4
CDR3 length: 12
clone size: NA
CDR3 protein: CASSPTNTEAFF
CDR3 DNA: TGTGCCAGCAGCCCTACGAACACTGAAGCTTTCTTT

D gene: NA
J gene: TRBJ1-3
V gene: TRBV3-1/TRBV3-2
CDR3 length: 15
clone size: NA
CDR3 protein: CASSPLGGSGNTIYF
CDR3 DNA: TGTGCCAGCAGCCCCCTGGGGGGATCCGGAAACACCATATATTTT

D gene: NA
J gene: TRBJ1-2
V gene: TRBV6-5
CDR3 length: 13
clone size: NA
CDR3 protein: CASEKMTVYGYTF
CDR3 DNA: TGTGCCAGCGAAAAAATGACAGTCTATGGCTACACCTTC

D gene: TRBD1
J gene: TRBJ2-4
V gene: TRBV5-1
CDR3 length: 14
clone size: NA
CDR3 protein: CASSPDRPKNIQYF
CDR3 DNA: TGCGCCAGCAGCCCGGACAGGCCCAAAAACATTCAGTACTTC

D gene: TRBD2
J gene: TRBJ2-5
V gene: TRBV9
CDR3 length: 16
clone size: once
CDR3 protein: CASSVAGTRGVETQYF
CDR3 DNA: TGTGCCAGCAGCGTAGCCGGGACTAGGGGAGTAGAGACCCAGTACTTC

D gene: TRBD1
J gene: TRBJ2-7
V gene: TRBV11-2
CDR3 length: 16
clone size: NA
CDR3 protein: CASNTYETGDSYEQYF
CDR3 DNA: TGTGCCAGCAACACTTACGAGACAGGGGACTCCTACGAGCAGTACTTC

D gene: TRBD2
J gene: TRBJ2-1
V gene: TRBV27
CDR3 length: 15
clone size: NA
CDR3 protein: CASRLGGSSYNEQFF
CDR3 DNA: TGTGCCAGCAGACTCGGGGGGAGCTCCTACAATGAGCAGTTCTTC

D gene: NA
J gene: TRBJ2-2
V gene: TRBV11-2
CDR3 length: 16
clone size: NA
CDR3 protein: CASTSEEGLITGELFF
CDR3 DNA: TGTGCCAGCACCTCAGAAGAGGGCCTCATCACCGGGGAGCTGTTTTTT

D gene: TRBD1
J gene: TRBJ1-6
V gene: TRBV5-1
CDR3 length: 14
clone size: NA
CDR3 protein: CASSPGRGRSPLHF
CDR3 DNA: TGCGCCAGCAGCCCCGGGAGGGGGCGGTCACCCCTCCACTTT

D gene: NA
J gene: TRBJ1-5
V gene: TRBV11-2
CDR3 length: 14
clone size: NA
CDR3 protein: CASSLAGNNQPQHF
CDR3 DNA: TGTGCCAGCAGCTTAGCGGGAAACAATCAGCCCCAGCATTTT

D gene: NA
J gene: TRBJ1-5
V gene: TRBV19
CDR3 length: 16
clone size: NA
CDR3 protein: CASSTSTGFGNQPQHF
CDR3 DNA: TGTGCCAGTAGTACCTCCACAGGGTTTGGCAATCAGCCCCAGCATTTT

D gene: NA
J gene: TRBJ1-6
V gene: TRBV6-6
CDR3 length: 17
clone size: NA
CDR3 protein: CASSRGSRSSYNSPLHF
CDR3 DNA: TGTGCCAGCAGTCGGGGGAGTCGAAGCTCCTATAATTCACCCCTCCACTTT

D gene: NA
J gene: TRBJ2-5
V gene: TRBV18
CDR3 length: 14
clone size: NA
CDR3 protein: CASSPDAGQETQYF
CDR3 DNA: TGTGCCAGCTCACCAGATGCAGGGCAAGAGACCCAGTACTTC

D gene: NA
J gene: TRBJ2-1
V gene: TRBV6-6
CDR3 length: 15
clone size: NA
CDR3 protein: CASSFSRVSYNEQFF
CDR3 DNA: TGTGCCAGCAGTTTCTCCAGGGTCTCCTACAATGAGCAGTTCTTC

D gene: TRBD1
J gene: TRBJ1-5
V gene: TRBV6-5
CDR3 length: 15
clone size: NA
CDR3 protein: CASRKDRGDFQPQHF
CDR3 DNA: TGTGCCAGCAGAAAGGACAGGGGCGATTTTCAGCCCCAGCATTTT

D gene: NA
J gene: TRBJ2-1
V gene: TRBV6-5
CDR3 length: 13
clone size: NA
CDR3 protein: CASSYRGINEQFF
CDR3 DNA: TGTGCCAGCAGTTATAGGGGGATCAATGAGCAGTTCTTC

D gene: NA
J gene: TRBJ1-6
V gene: TRBV9
CDR3 length: 17
clone size: NA
CDR3 protein: CASSVRKGDLGNSPLHF
CDR3 DNA: TGTGCCAGCAGCGTACGAAAGGGGGATTTGGGGAATTCACCCCTCCACTTT

D gene: TRBD2
J gene: TRBJ2-1
V gene: TRBV9
CDR3 length: 15
clone size: NA
CDR3 protein: CASGTSGVIGHEQFF
CDR3 DNA: TGTGCCAGCGGGACTAGCGGGGTCATCGGCCATGAGCAGTTCTTC

D gene: TRBD1
J gene: TRBJ2-2
V gene: TRBV7-3
CDR3 length: 18
clone size: NA
CDR3 protein: CASSLSGPRQGNTGELFF
CDR3 DNA: TGTGCCAGCAGCTTGTCGGGGCCGCGACAGGGGAACACCGGGGAGCTGTTTTTT

D gene: NA
J gene: TRBJ1-5
V gene: TRBV28
CDR3 length: 13
clone size: NA
CDR3 protein: CASSFGVNQPQHF
CDR3 DNA: TGTGCCAGCAGTTTTGGAGTGAACCAGCCCCAGCATTTT

D gene: NA
J gene: TRBJ2-7
V gene: TRBV10-3
CDR3 length: 14
clone size: NA
CDR3 protein: CAISDARTSYEQYF
CDR3 DNA: TGTGCCATCAGTGATGCCAGGACATCCTACGAGCAGTACTTC

D gene: NA
J gene: TRBJ1-5
V gene: TRBV7-6
CDR3 length: 13
clone size: NA
CDR3 protein: CASSLKESQPQHF
CDR3 DNA: TGTGCCAGCAGCTTAAAGGAGAGTCAGCCCCAGCATTTT

D gene: NA
J gene: TRBJ1-1
V gene: TRBV30
CDR3 length: 13
clone size: once
CDR3 protein: CAWSVRAGTEAFF
CDR3 DNA: TGTGCCTGGAGTGTACGGGCGGGGACTGAAGCTTTCTTT

D gene: NA
J gene: TRBJ1-2
V gene: TRBV7-8
CDR3 length: 12
clone size: NA
CDR3 protein: CASSLNPNGYTF
CDR3 DNA: TGTGCCAGCAGCTTAAATCCCAATGGCTACACCTTC

D gene: TRBD1
J gene: TRBJ1-2
V gene: TRBV24-1
CDR3 length: 14
clone size: few
CDR3 protein: CATSDYLGTGGYTF
CDR3 DNA: TGTGCCACCAGTGATTATCTAGGGACAGGCGGCTACACCTTC

D gene: NA
J gene: TRBJ1-2
V gene: TRBV7-8
CDR3 length: 16
clone size: NA
CDR3 protein: CASSPLSTEVNYGYTF
CDR3 DNA: TGTGCCAGCAGCCCCCTGAGCACAGAAGTTAACTATGGCTACACCTTC

D gene: TRBD2
J gene: TRBJ2-3
V gene: TRBV7-6
CDR3 length: 18
clone size: NA
CDR3 protein: CASSLVAFGGGVTDTQYF
CDR3 DNA: TGTGCCAGCAGCTTAGTAGCCTTTGGCGGGGGGGTCACAGATACGCAGTATTTT

D gene: TRBD1
J gene: TRBJ1-5
V gene: TRBV12-5
CDR3 length: 15
clone size: NA
CDR3 protein: CASGLGDRVNQPQHF
CDR3 DNA: TGTGCTAGTGGTTTGGGGGACAGGGTTAATCAGCCCCAGCATTTT

D gene: TRBD1
J gene: TRBJ1-2
V gene: TRBV7-9
CDR3 length: 17
clone size: NA
CDR3 protein: CASRVVSGTGGSYGYTF
CDR3 DNA: TGTGCCAGCCGGGTCGTATCCGGGACAGGGGGTTCCTATGGCTACACCTTC

D gene: TRBD1
J gene: TRBJ2-1
V gene: TRBV7-3
CDR3 length: 17
clone size: NA
CDR3 protein: CASSPHPGQNLDNEQFF
CDR3 DNA: TGTGCCAGCAGCCCCCACCCGGGACAGAATCTCGACAATGAGCAGTTCTTC

D gene: NA
J gene: TRBJ1-4
V gene: TRBV18
CDR3 length: 14
clone size: NA
CDR3 protein: CASSPLATNEKLFF
CDR3 DNA: TGTGCCAGCTCACCGTTAGCAACTAATGAAAAACTGTTTTTT

D gene: TRBD2
J gene: TRBJ2-5
V gene: TRBV5-6
CDR3 length: 19
clone size: NA
CDR3 protein: CASSASPGLAGGPPETQYF
CDR3 DNA: TGTGCCAGCAGCGCCTCACCGGGACTAGCGGGGGGGCCCCCAGAGACCCAGTACTTC

D gene: NA
J gene: TRBJ1-1
V gene: TRBV11-1
CDR3 length: 14
clone size: NA
CDR3 protein: CASSPEREWTEAFF
CDR3 DNA: TGTGCCAGCAGCCCCGAGAGGGAGTGGACTGAAGCTTTCTTT

D gene: NA
J gene: TRBJ2-7
V gene: TRBV6-5
CDR3 length: 15
clone size: NA
CDR3 protein: CASSAPGLGAIEQYF
CDR3 DNA: TGTGCCAGCAGCGCCCCGGGGTTGGGGGCCATCGAGCAGTACTTC

D gene: NA
J gene: TRBJ2-4
V gene: TRBV24-1
CDR3 length: 15
clone size: NA
CDR3 protein: CATSDGPLAKNIQYF
CDR3 DNA: TGTGCCACCAGTGATGGGCCCTTAGCCAAAAACATTCAGTACTTC

D gene: NA
J gene: TRBJ1-2
V gene: TRBV6-5
CDR3 length: 15
clone size: NA
CDR3 protein: CASSYSAREGDGYTF
CDR3 DNA: TGTGCCAGCAGTTACTCGGCCAGAGAGGGTGATGGCTACACCTTC

D gene: NA
J gene: TRBJ2-5
V gene: TRBV6-5
CDR3 length: 14
clone size: NA
CDR3 protein: CASSRGPAGETQYF
CDR3 DNA: TGTGCCAGCAGCCGAGGGCCGGCGGGGGAGACCCAGTACTTC

D gene: NA
J gene: TRBJ1-2
V gene: TRBV12-3/TRBV12-4
CDR3 length: 13
clone size: NA
CDR3 protein: CASSLADRGLYTF
CDR3 DNA: TGTGCCAGCAGTTTAGCTGATAGGGGACTCTACACCTTC

D gene: TRBD1
J gene: TRBJ2-7
V gene: TRBV6-5
CDR3 length: 14
clone size: NA
CDR3 protein: CASSLGQGAYEQYF
CDR3 DNA: TGTGCCAGCAGTTTAGGACAGGGGGCCTACGAGCAGTACTTC

D gene: TRBD1
J gene: TRBJ1-2
V gene: TRBV28
CDR3 length: 13
clone size: NA
CDR3 protein: CASSRDRRYGYTF
CDR3 DNA: TGTGCCAGCAGTCGGGACAGAAGATATGGCTACACCTTC